The rows below give T cell receptor beta chains drawn from one sample of a study of shared clonotypes between healthy human individuals. The method was immunoSEQ multiplex PCR; TCRdb's version includes in-frame clones alone and lacks a portion of them. This sample carries about 870,000 clones, over 90% of them seen once, and the ten largest clones take nearly 25%. Sequenced material: naive CD8+ T cells sorted from blood. The receptors here all came from a man aged 25 to 40 in good health. The CDR3 runs from the conserved cysteine through the conserved F or W. A D gene is named only where the DNA matches it firmly. The size entry is marked missing in some rows and otherwise reads once, few, many or a size class.

j_call: TRBJ2-3
d_call: .
clone_size: .
v_call: TRBV27
cdr3_aa: CASSSQRHTDTQYF
cdr3_nt: TGTGCCAGCAGTTCACAGCGGCACACAGATACGCAGTATTTT

j_call: TRBJ1-6
d_call: .
clone_size: .
v_call: TRBV9
cdr3_aa: CASSWGTGEDNSPLHF
cdr3_nt: TGTGCCAGCAGTTGGGGTACGGGGGAGGATAATTCACCCCTCCACTTT

j_call: TRBJ2-5
d_call: .
clone_size: .
v_call: TRBV29-1
cdr3_aa: CSVGGRVSPPRETQYF
cdr3_nt: TGCAGCGTTGGTGGAAGGGTGAGCCCACCTAGAGAGACCCAGTACTTC

j_call: TRBJ2-1
d_call: TRBD1
clone_size: .
v_call: TRBV7-9
cdr3_aa: CASSLRQGSSYNEQFF
cdr3_nt: TGTGCCAGCAGCTTACGACAGGGGAGCTCCTACAATGAGCAGTTCTTC

j_call: TRBJ2-7
d_call: TRBD2
clone_size: few
v_call: TRBV28
cdr3_aa: CASSFHWASGLYEQYF
cdr3_nt: TGTGCCAGCAGTTTCCACTGGGCTAGCGGACTATACGAGCAGTACTTC

j_call: TRBJ2-2
d_call: TRBD2
clone_size: .
v_call: TRBV4-3
cdr3_aa: CASSPAGTSTGELFF
cdr3_nt: TGCGCCAGCAGCCCTGCCGGGACTAGCACCGGGGAGCTGTTTTTT

j_call: TRBJ2-7
d_call: .
clone_size: few
v_call: TRBV29-1
cdr3_aa: CSVVGVGPYEQYF
cdr3_nt: TGCAGCGTTGTGGGGGTAGGGCCCTACGAGCAGTACTTC

j_call: TRBJ2-6
d_call: .
clone_size: .
v_call: TRBV27
cdr3_aa: CASGPSGANVLTF
cdr3_nt: TGTGCCAGCGGCCCCTCTGGGGCCAACGTCCTGACTTTC

j_call: TRBJ2-3
d_call: .
clone_size: .
v_call: TRBV5-1
cdr3_aa: CASSLGTASTDTQYF
cdr3_nt: TGCGCCAGCAGCTTGGGGACAGCAAGCACAGATACGCAGTATTTT

j_call: TRBJ2-5
d_call: TRBD2
clone_size: .
v_call: TRBV27
cdr3_aa: CASSPRLAGAPETQYF
cdr3_nt: TGTGCCAGCAGTCCGAGACTAGCGGGGGCACCGGAGACCCAGTACTTC

j_call: TRBJ2-1
d_call: TRBD2
clone_size: .
v_call: TRBV11-3
cdr3_aa: CASSQDGPGGSYNEQFF
cdr3_nt: TGTGCCAGCAGCCAGGACGGCCCGGGGGGCTCCTACAATGAGCAGTTCTTC

j_call: TRBJ1-5
d_call: .
clone_size: .
v_call: TRBV4-2
cdr3_aa: CASSQEASNQPQHF
cdr3_nt: TGTGCCAGCAGCCAAGAGGCCAGCAATCAGCCCCAGCATTTT

j_call: TRBJ2-5
d_call: .
clone_size: .
v_call: TRBV9
cdr3_aa: CASSSRDSLDPETQYF
cdr3_nt: TGTGCCAGCAGCTCTCGGGACTCTTTGGACCCGGAGACCCAGTACTTC

j_call: TRBJ1-4
d_call: .
clone_size: .
v_call: TRBV28
cdr3_aa: CASSFGSTNEKLFF
cdr3_nt: TGTGCCAGCAGTTTCGGGTCTACTAATGAAAAACTGTTTTTT

j_call: TRBJ2-7
d_call: .
clone_size: few
v_call: TRBV6-1
cdr3_aa: CASSEFSSYTYEQYF
cdr3_nt: TGTGCCAGCAGTGAATTTTCTAGTTATACTTACGAGCAGTACTTC

j_call: TRBJ1-1
d_call: TRBD1
clone_size: .
v_call: TRBV6-6
cdr3_aa: CASSWTGESSTEAFF
cdr3_nt: TGTGCCAGCAGTTGGACAGGAGAGTCCAGCACTGAAGCTTTCTTT

j_call: TRBJ1-2
d_call: TRBD1
clone_size: few
v_call: TRBV18
cdr3_aa: CASSRQGNGYGYTF
cdr3_nt: TGTGCCAGCTCCCGACAGGGGAATGGCTATGGCTACACCTTC

j_call: TRBJ2-7
d_call: .
clone_size: .
v_call: TRBV5-5
cdr3_aa: CASRFRQGSSYEQYF
cdr3_nt: TGTGCCAGCAGGTTTCGGCAGGGCAGCTCCTACGAGCAGTACTTC

j_call: TRBJ2-3
d_call: .
clone_size: .
v_call: TRBV30
cdr3_aa: CAWSATDTQYF
cdr3_nt: TGTGCCTGGAGTGCCACAGATACGCAGTATTTT

j_call: TRBJ1-1
d_call: .
clone_size: .
v_call: TRBV5-6
cdr3_aa: CASSYRHLNTEAFF
cdr3_nt: TGTGCCAGCAGCTATAGACACCTGAACACTGAAGCTTTCTTT

j_call: TRBJ2-7
d_call: .
clone_size: .
v_call: TRBV5-1
cdr3_aa: CASSLALHYEQYF
cdr3_nt: TGCGCCAGCAGCTTGGCCCTCCACTACGAGCAGTACTTC

j_call: TRBJ2-1
d_call: .
clone_size: .
v_call: TRBV7-3
cdr3_aa: CASSLEASATYNEQFF
cdr3_nt: TGTGCCAGCAGCTTAGAGGCTAGCGCTACCTACAATGAGCAGTTCTTC

j_call: TRBJ2-1
d_call: .
clone_size: .
v_call: TRBV18
cdr3_aa: CASSPSQGGDNEQFF
cdr3_nt: TGTGCCAGCTCACCCTCACAGGGGGGGGACAATGAGCAGTTCTTC

j_call: TRBJ2-7
d_call: .
clone_size: .
v_call: TRBV4-2
cdr3_aa: CASSPGDSAAYEQYF
cdr3_nt: TGTGCCAGCAGCCCCGGGGACTCGGCCGCCTACGAGCAGTACTTC

j_call: TRBJ2-5
d_call: .
clone_size: .
v_call: TRBV7-8
cdr3_aa: CASSSERGRLGETQYF
cdr3_nt: TGTGCCAGCAGCTCCGAAAGGGGGAGACTAGGAGAGACCCAGTACTTC

j_call: TRBJ2-5
d_call: .
clone_size: .
v_call: TRBV5-6
cdr3_aa: CASSPYQETQYF
cdr3_nt: TGTGCCAGCAGCCCGTACCAAGAGACCCAGTACTTC

j_call: TRBJ2-1
d_call: .
clone_size: .
v_call: TRBV28
cdr3_aa: CATCRGIYNEQFF
cdr3_nt: TGTGCCACCTGTCGGGGTATTTACAATGAGCAGTTCTTC

j_call: TRBJ1-5
d_call: .
clone_size: few
v_call: TRBV28
cdr3_aa: CASSRRGYSNQPQHF
cdr3_nt: TGTGCCAGCAGCCGTCGAGGGTACAGCAATCAGCCCCAGCATTTT

j_call: TRBJ1-5
d_call: .
clone_size: .
v_call: TRBV19
cdr3_aa: CASSIVGFGNQPQHF
cdr3_nt: TGTGCCAGTAGTATAGTGGGGTTTGGCAATCAGCCCCAGCATTTT

j_call: TRBJ2-3
d_call: TRBD2
clone_size: .
v_call: TRBV5-1
cdr3_aa: CASSLLAGMSTDTQYF
cdr3_nt: TGCGCCAGCAGCTTACTAGCGGGAATGAGCACAGATACGCAGTATTTT

j_call: TRBJ2-7
d_call: .
clone_size: .
v_call: TRBV2
cdr3_aa: CASSGLDSYEQYF
cdr3_nt: TGTGCCAGCAGTGGACTAGACTCCTACGAGCAGTACTTC

j_call: TRBJ2-1
d_call: .
clone_size: .
v_call: TRBV5-6
cdr3_aa: CASSQDGIADYNEQFF
cdr3_nt: TGTGCCAGCAGCCAGGATGGAATAGCGGACTACAATGAGCAGTTCTTC

j_call: TRBJ1-5
d_call: .
clone_size: .
v_call: TRBV29-1
cdr3_aa: CSVVNRDANNQPQHF
cdr3_nt: TGCAGCGTCGTGAACCGGGACGCTAACAATCAGCCCCAGCATTTT

j_call: TRBJ2-2
d_call: TRBD2
clone_size: .
v_call: TRBV7-3
cdr3_aa: CASSLSSGRAWTGELFF
cdr3_nt: TGTGCCAGCAGCTTAAGTAGCGGGAGGGCCTGGACCGGGGAGCTGTTTTTT

j_call: TRBJ2-7
d_call: TRBD1
clone_size: .
v_call: TRBV5-4
cdr3_aa: CASSIRQGAGREQYF
cdr3_nt: TGTGCCAGCAGTATCAGGCAGGGGGCAGGTAGGGAGCAGTACTTC

j_call: TRBJ2-2
d_call: .
clone_size: .
v_call: TRBV27
cdr3_aa: CASSSGRATGELFF
cdr3_nt: TGTGCCAGCAGCTCCGGCAGGGCCACCGGGGAGCTGTTTTTT

j_call: TRBJ1-3
d_call: .
clone_size: few
v_call: TRBV7-6
cdr3_aa: CASSLTLLDSGNTIYF
cdr3_nt: TGTGCCAGCAGCTTAACCCTCCTGGACTCTGGAAACACCATATATTTT

j_call: TRBJ1-2
d_call: TRBD1
clone_size: once
v_call: TRBV6-8
cdr3_aa: CASRLCPWTGANGYTF
cdr3_nt: TGTGCCAGCAGACTGTGTCCTTGGACAGGGGCTAATGGCTACACCTTC

j_call: TRBJ1-1
d_call: .
clone_size: .
v_call: TRBV27
cdr3_aa: CASSLLGNTEAFF
cdr3_nt: TGTGCCAGCAGTTTACTGGGAAACACTGAAGCTTTCTTT

j_call: TRBJ2-5
d_call: TRBD1
clone_size: .
v_call: TRBV11-2
cdr3_aa: CASSLGTTGVQETQYF
cdr3_nt: TGTGCCAGCAGCTTAGGGACGACAGGGGTACAAGAGACCCAGTACTTC

j_call: TRBJ2-7
d_call: .
clone_size: once
v_call: TRBV6-5
cdr3_aa: CASSSVTRRTWYF
cdr3_nt: TGTGCCAGCAGTTCTGTTACTCGGCGAACGTGGTACTTC

j_call: TRBJ2-7
d_call: .
clone_size: .
v_call: TRBV28
cdr3_aa: CASSLAGTHSPYEQYF
cdr3_nt: TGTGCCAGCAGTTTAGCCGGGACCCACTCCCCTTACGAGCAGTACTTC

j_call: TRBJ1-2
d_call: TRBD1
clone_size: .
v_call: TRBV5-1
cdr3_aa: CASSLALTGGDYGYTF
cdr3_nt: TGCGCCAGCAGCTTGGCCTTGACAGGGGGCGACTATGGCTACACCTTC

j_call: TRBJ1-1
d_call: .
clone_size: .
v_call: TRBV29-1
cdr3_aa: CSAVGWENTEAFF
cdr3_nt: TGCAGCGCCGTGGGGTGGGAGAACACTGAAGCTTTCTTT